This T cell receptor (beta chain) was documented in a study of blood T cells in healthy people across ages. General study points: More naive CD4+ cells and higher diversity were found in long-lived than in aged donors. With age, beta diversity per million T cells declined roughly linearly, significantly by about 37.

This clonotype was observed a few times. Its antigen is currently unknown. The study recruited healthy Caucasian donors from Russia who were aged about 6 to 90. A second PCR of 7 to 11 cycles used a sample-barcoded 5' primer and a J-beta primer mix. TCRdb re-called the 5' RACE reads through MiXCR, storing one row per CDR3 protein. The sample contains about 1.1 million distinct CDR3 sequences, under 40% of which appear only once. This CDR3 region has 17 residues. J was trimmed by 0 bases and V by 3 bases; bases with no gene match: 5. Germline CDR1 DFQATT, CDR2 SNEGSKA (reference sequence). This clonotype originated in a man between 18 and 29 years old in good health. The V call is TRBV20-1, the J call TRBJ2-1; TRBD2 matches at 13 bases. Sequenced material: blood. The CDR3 DNA reads TGCAGTGCTAGTGGACTAGCGGGGGAACACTCCTACAATGAGCAGTTCTTC. Amino acids: CSASGLAGEHSYNEQFF.